The 31 T cell receptor beta chains given below trace back to one sample, sequenced in a study of blood T cell repertoires in COVID-19. TCRdb's table, derived via immunoSEQ multiplex PCR, lists solely in-frame clones and lacks some. Found here are almost 500,000 clones, more than 85% of them singletons; the top ten hold 8.3%. Material for sequencing was PBMCs or T cells enriched from blood (not recorded which). These receptors all come from a woman aged 55-70 years who had recovered from COVID-19.

The chain joins TRBV4-1 to TRBJ1-5; a weak D match, TRBD1 (5 bases). CDR1 MGHRA and CDR2 YSYEKL come from the germline V gene. The V and J ends lost 0 bases and 9 bases respectively, with 15 bases between them. The CDR3 sequence is 15 residues long. The CDR3: CASSQDRPPTGPQHF. The DNA of the CDR3 is TGCGCCAGCAGCCAAGATCGGCCCCCTACAGGGCCCCAGCATTTT.

V and J are TRBV7-9 and TRBJ2-3; tentatively, D is TRBD1 (5 bases). The CDR3 is made up of 15 amino acids. The germline CDR1 and CDR2 sequences are SEHNR and FQNEAQ (reference sequence). V was trimmed by 1 base and J by 2 bases, leaving 10 bases between them. DNA for the CDR3: TGTGCCAGCAGCTTAGTGGGGCAGGCCACAGATACGCAGTATTTT. Its translation: CASSLVGQATDTQYF.

This chain uses TRBV19 with TRBJ1-6; 8 nucleotides match TRBD1. The CDR3 totals 14 residues. With 5 bases clipped from V and 9 bases from J, the junction kept 6 bases outside the gene matches. Germline V gives CDR1 LNHDA, CDR2 SQIVND (reference sequence). CDR3 loop: CASSPTGVSSPLHF. DNA of the CDR3: TGTGCCAGTAGTCCGACAGGGGTGAGTTCACCCCTCCACTTT.

This chain links TRBV14 with TRBJ1-4, with D unclear. Germline values: CDR1 SGHDN, CDR2 FVKESK. The V end lost 4 bases, the J end lost 4 bases, and 10 bases lay between the germline ends. The CDR3 totals 14 residues. CDR3 DNA sequence: TGTGCCAGCAGCCGGACGGGAAATAATGAAAAACTGTTTTTT. It yields the protein CASSRTGNNEKLFF. Complete variable domain (other parts from reference TRBV14 and TRBJ1-4): EAGVTQFPSHSVIEKGQTVTLRCDPISGHDNLYWYRRVMGKEIKFLLHFVKESKQDESGMPNNRFLAERTGGTYSTLKVQPAELEDSGVYFCASSRTGNNEKLFFGSGTQLSVL.

This CDR3 reads CASSLSRGDRDEQFF. DNA for the CDR3: TGCGCCAGCAGCTTATCCCGGGGGGATCGTGATGAGCAGTTCTTC. The V gene is TRBV5-1, the J gene TRBJ2-1, with 7 positions matching TRBD2. This CDR3 region has 15 residues. Germline V gene sequence: CDR1 SGHRS, CDR2 YFSETQ. V gave up 2 bases and J gave up 8 bases; unmatched junction bases: 10.

The chain joins TRBV9 to TRBJ2-2; no firm D call. The V gene's germline CDR1 is SGDLS and CDR2 YYNGEE. The CDR3 spans 14 residues. V dropped 3 bases and J dropped 1 base, with 7 bases sitting between them. The CDR3 protein is CASSGGGNTGELFF. The CDR3 DNA reads TGTGCCAGCAGCGGAGGCGGGAACACCGGGGAGCTGTTTTTT.

The table lists this clone with a few counts. The chain uses TRBV3-1 (or the pseudogene TRBV3-2) and TRBJ1-6, with 7 bases fitting TRBD1. CDR3 length equals 14 residues. After removal of 2 bases from V and 9 bases from J, the junction contained 4 bases not matched to a gene. CDR1 LGHDT and CDR2 YNNKEL come from the germline V gene (reference sequence). The CDR3 here is CASSQKAGGSPLHF. As DNA, the CDR3 is TGTGCCAGCAGCCAAAAAGCAGGGGGTTCACCCCTCCACTTT.

V and J are TRBV5-4 and TRBJ2-1; weak D call: TRBD2 (6 bases). Trimming removed 4 bases at V and 2 bases at J, with 10 bases between. The CDR3 has 14 amino acids. The germline gives CDR1 SGHNT, CDR2 YYREEE (reference sequence). CDR3 in amino acids: CASSRREAYNEQFF. The CDR3 DNA is TGTGCCAGCAGCCGCAGGGAGGCCTACAATGAGCAGTTCTTC.

J is TRBJ2-5 and V is TRBV5-1; 8 nucleotides align to TRBD1. The CDR3 is 15 amino acids. The germline CDR1 and CDR2 sequences are SGHRS and YFSETQ. Trimming at V came to 3 bases and at J to 1 base, leaving 5 bases not matched to a gene. The CDR3 spells CASSSGQVTQETQYF. The DNA of the CDR3 is TGCGCCAGCAGCTCGGGACAGGTGACCCAAGAGACCCAGTACTTC.

CDR3 nucleotides: TGTGCCAGTAGGGATTGGCGCCTCGTGACAAACTATGGCTACACCTTC. Encoded protein: CASRDWRLVTNYGYTF. V and J are TRBV19 and TRBJ1-2, with no clear D. V dropped 6 bases and J dropped 2 bases, with 19 bases sitting between them. Germline V gene sequence: CDR1 LNHDA, CDR2 SQIVND (reference sequence). The CDR3 spans 16 residues.

This clone was counted once. This sequence joins TRBV27 and TRBJ1-1, with a weak D call TRBD1 (5 bases). V lost 7 bases to trimming and J lost 10 bases, with 22 bases between them. CDR1 and CDR2 (germline): MNHEY, SMNVEV (reference sequence). The CDR3 extends over 14 amino acids. As DNA, the CDR3 is TGTGCCAGCATGAGGGACTCCCGGGCGTGGGGAGCTTTCTTT. This encodes CASMRDSRAWGAFF.

The chain joins TRBV11-2 to TRBJ2-5; perhaps TRBD1 as D (6 bases). This CDR3 region has 13 residues. V was cut by 0 bases and J by 9 bases, with 11 bases left in between. Germline V lookup: CDR1 SGHAT, CDR2 FQNNGV. CDR3 in amino acids: CASSLDLQGPQYF. The CDR3 region has the DNA TGTGCCAGCAGCTTAGACCTCCAGGGGCCCCAGTACTTC.

The chain combines TRBV25-1 with TRBJ2-7; 10 bases map to TRBD1. From germline, CDR1 is MGHDK and CDR2 SYGVNS. This CDR3 comprises 14 residues. V gave up 5 bases and J gave up 4 bases; unmatched junction bases: 5. CDR3 residues: CASSRGTGAYEQYF. As DNA, the CDR3 is TGTGCCAGCAGTAGGGGGACAGGGGCGTACGAGCAGTACTTC.

CDR3 protein: CASSVRLAPDTQYF. The DNA of the CDR3 is TGTGCCAGCAGCGTGCGGCTAGCCCCAGATACGCAGTATTTT. The J gene is TRBJ2-3, the V gene TRBV9; possibly TRBD2 for D (5 bases). Trimming pared 2 bases from V and 4 bases from J, leaving 11 bases between. CDR3 size: 14 residues. CDR1 SGDLS and CDR2 YYNGEE come from the germline V gene.

In regard to this clone: The same CDR3 is also encoded by other DNA sequences in this sample. V and J are TRBV5-1 and TRBJ1-6; 10 nucleotides agree with TRBD1. Per the germline V gene, CDR1 is SGHRS and CDR2 is YFSETQ. J gave up 7 bases and V 4 bases, and 2 bases lay outside the gene matches. This CDR3 comprises 14 residues. CDR3 sequence: CASSPGQGNSPLHF. The DNA of the CDR3 is TGCGCCAGCAGCCCGGGACAGGGGAATTCACCCCTCCACTTT.

V is TRBV2 and J is TRBJ2-1; D is unresolved. CDR1 is SNHLY and CDR2 is FYNNEI in the germline V gene. Trimming pared 10 bases from V and 0 bases from J, leaving 10 bases between. The CDR3 loop spans 13 amino acids. For the CDR3, the DNA is TGTGCCACCACTTCTAACTCCTACAATGAGCAGTTCTTC. It codes for CATTSNSYNEQFF.

The chain uses TRBV25-1 and TRBJ1-2, with D possibly TRBD1 on 5 matching bases. The germline gives CDR1 MGHDK, CDR2 SYGVNS. V lost 5 bases and J lost 4, with 11 bases in between. The CDR3 consists of 13 residues. This chain's CDR3 is CASSTGPVYGYTF. For the CDR3, the DNA is TGTGCCAGCAGTACAGGTCCTGTCTATGGCTACACCTTC.

This chain links TRBV19 with TRBJ1-3; 8 nucleotides line up with TRBD1. The germline V gene has CDR1 LNHDA and CDR2 SQIVND (reference sequence). V dropped 9 bases and J dropped 3; count of bases not matched to a gene: 10. This CDR3 region has 15 residues. CDR3 DNA sequence: TGTGCCAGCTCGACAGGGGTTGTTGTTGGAAACACCATATATTTT. As protein: CASSTGVVVGNTIYF.

This chain links TRBV7-6 with TRBJ2-1, with D possibly being TRBD1 (5 bases). Trimming removed 1 base from V and 4 bases from J, with 20 bases in between. Germline values: CDR1 SGHVS, CDR2 FNYEAQ. The CDR3 spans 18 residues. CDR3 in DNA: TGTGCCAGCAGCTTAGAACTCGCTAGGGGCCCGTCTTACAATGAGCAGTTCTTC. Its translation is CASSLELARGPSYNEQFF.

This rearrangement joins TRBV2 to TRBJ1-1; 7 bases line up with TRBD1. V shed 7 bases and J 6 bases; nucleotides not matched to a gene: 2. The germline gives CDR1 SNHLY, CDR2 FYNNEI. The CDR3 covers 11 residues. CDR3 sequence: CASKGASEAFF. DNA of the CDR3: TGTGCCAGCAAGGGGGCCTCTGAAGCTTTCTTT.

This clone was detected once. The chain couples TRBV6-5 to TRBJ1-2, with 8 bases identical to TRBD1. V gave up 6 bases and J gave up 4 bases; unmatched junction bases: 7. This CDR3 is 14 amino acids long. Germline V lookup: CDR1 MNHEY, CDR2 SVGAGI. In DNA, the CDR3 is TGTGCCAGCAGCCCAACTCAGGGGGCCTATGGCTACACCTTC. This gives the protein CASSPTQGAYGYTF.

This chain joins TRBV19 and TRBJ1-2, with unresolved D. The V gene's germline CDR1 is LNHDA and CDR2 SQIVND (reference sequence). Trimming took off 5 bases at V and 3 bases at J, with 7 bases between the two ends. There are 12 residues in the CDR3. The CDR3 protein is CASSRVDYGYTF. The CDR3, as DNA: TGTGCCAGTAGTCGTGTTGACTATGGCTACACCTTC.

J is TRBJ1-1 and V is TRBV18; 8 positions match TRBD1. Germline CDR1 KGHSH, CDR2 LQKENI. Germline trimming cut 4 bases from V and 13 bases from J; bases unmatched to any gene: 8. CDR3 length: 12 residues. Here the CDR3 DNA reads TGTGCCAGCTCACTCGCGACAGGGGAGTGTTTCTTT. Translated: CASSLATGECFF. Full variable domain (rest looked up from reference TRBV18 and TRBJ1-1): NAGVMQNPRHLVRRRGQEARLRCSPMKGHSHVYWYRQLPEEGLKFMVYLQKENIIDESGMPKERFSAEFPKEGPSILRIQQVVRGDSAAYFCASSLATGECFFGQGTRLTVV.

The chain has TRBV11-2 and TRBJ2-7, with TRBD2 identical over 8 bases. Germline-derived CDR1 and CDR2 are SGHAT and FQNNGV. V was pared by 3 bases and J by 4 bases, with 5 bases of the junction left unmatched. There are 14 residues in the CDR3. The DNA for the CDR3 is TGTGCCAGCAGCTTCCGGGGGGGCCTGTACGAGCAGTACTTC. This translates into CASSFRGGLYEQYF.

V and J are TRBV5-4 and TRBJ2-5; TRBD1 might be the D (5 bases). The germline gives CDR1 SGHNT, CDR2 YYREEE (reference sequence). Deletions cut 5 bases from V and 1 base from J, with 12 bases between. This CDR3 has 14 amino acids. The CDR3 bases are TGTGCCAGCAGTCTAGGCAGGGTCCAAGAGACCCAGTACTTC. Protein: CASSLGRVQETQYF.

The gene calls are TRBV18 and TRBJ1-6; 7 nucleotides agree with TRBD1. This CDR3 is 17 amino acids long. Germline CDR1 is KGHSH and CDR2 is LQKENI. V trimming: 4 bases; J trimming: 9 bases; junction bases outside the gene matches: 15. CDR3 loop: CASSRQGLSGQISPLHF. DNA for the CDR3: TGTGCCAGCTCACGACAGGGCCTTAGTGGACAAATTTCACCCCTCCACTTT.

The V gene is TRBV25-1, the J gene TRBJ1-2; D is perhaps TRBD1 (5 bases). V was pared by 4 bases and J by 0 bases, with 15 bases between. CDR1 MGHDK and CDR2 SYGVNS come from the germline V gene. This CDR3 is built from 16 residues. The CDR3 loop is CASSVGGRGSNYGYTF. CDR3 bases: TGTGCCAGCAGTGTGGGGGGTAGAGGGTCTAACTATGGCTACACCTTC.

This clone has more than one count but fewer than ten. The chain employs TRBV9 and TRBJ1-1; D remains ambiguous. Germline CDR1 and CDR2: SGDLS and YYNGEE. Trimming left V 0 bases short and J 1 base short, with 4 bases between. The CDR3 contains 13 residues. The CDR3 coding sequence is TGTGCCAGCAGCGTAGACAGGAACACTGAAGCTTTCTTT. This sequence encodes CASSVDRNTEAFF.

This chain joins TRBV12-5 and TRBJ1-1, with unresolved D. Germline lookup yields CDR1 LGHNT and CDR2 FRNRAP. The V gene lost 2 bases and the J gene lost 4 bases, with 11 bases spanning the gap. The CDR3 totals 14 residues. The CDR3 sequence: CASGLSTVRTEAFF. The CDR3 DNA follows: TGTGCTAGTGGTTTGTCCACAGTGCGCACTGAAGCTTTCTTT.

The chain recombines TRBV24-1 with TRBJ2-1, with 12 bases lining up with TRBD2. V lost 1 base, J lost 8 bases, and 5 bases stayed unmatched. CDR1 is KGHDR, CDR2 SFDVKD, per germline. This CDR3 contains 16 residues. CDR3 protein: CATSDFRASGGDEQFF. CDR3 sequence (DNA): TGTGCCACCAGTGATTTTAGGGCTAGCGGGGGGGATGAGCAGTTCTTC.

The V gene is TRBV6-5, the J gene TRBJ1-1, with D maybe TRBD1 (6 bases). Per germline, CDR1 MNHEY and CDR2 SVGAGI. V was cut by 6 bases and J by 2 bases, with 10 bases left in between. This CDR3 has 13 amino acids. Here the CDR3 reads CASRGAFNTEAFF. CDR3 nucleotides: TGTGCCAGCAGGGGGGCCTTTAACACTGAAGCTTTCTTT.